This section outlines one T cell receptor beta chain sequence together with its context. What it binds is not known. The data derive from a study of CD8 T cells in Susac syndrome. Study-wide results and limits: Susac CD8+ clonal expansion peaked in TEMRA cells and active patients.

V lost 5 bases, J lost 8 bases, and 13 bases lay in between. The CDR3 contains 14 residues. Random hexamers served to reverse transcribe about 0.5 to 1 ug RNA. The immunoSEQ assay covered 54 Vbeta and 13 Jbeta segments for CDR3. MiXCR, applied by TCRdb to the immunoSEQ multiplex PCR reads, yields one record per CDR3 protein. The repertoire has 120,000 or so distinct CDR3 sequences, around 94% of them found once; the top ten carry about 0.28%. Sequenced material: CD8+ T cells from PBMCs. The gene calls are TRBV12-3 or TRBV12-4 and TRBJ1-6; D gene ambiguous. This clonotype originated in a human donor with Susac syndrome. CDR3 region: CASSSGQAHSPLHF. For the CDR3, the DNA is TGTGCCAGCAGTAGTGGGCAGGCCCATTCACCCCTCCACTTT.